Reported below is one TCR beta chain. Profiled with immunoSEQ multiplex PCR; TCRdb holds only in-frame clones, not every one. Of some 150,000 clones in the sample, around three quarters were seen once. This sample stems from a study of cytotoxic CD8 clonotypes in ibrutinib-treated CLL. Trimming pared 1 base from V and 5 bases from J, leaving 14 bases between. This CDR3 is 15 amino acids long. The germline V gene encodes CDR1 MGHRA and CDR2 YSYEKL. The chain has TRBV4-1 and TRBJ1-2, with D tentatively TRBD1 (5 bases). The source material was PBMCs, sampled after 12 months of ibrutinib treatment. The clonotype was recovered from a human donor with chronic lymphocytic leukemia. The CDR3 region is CASSQGPGIEYGYTF. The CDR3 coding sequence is TGCGCCAGCAGCCAAGGCCCAGGGATCGAGTATGGCTACACCTTC.